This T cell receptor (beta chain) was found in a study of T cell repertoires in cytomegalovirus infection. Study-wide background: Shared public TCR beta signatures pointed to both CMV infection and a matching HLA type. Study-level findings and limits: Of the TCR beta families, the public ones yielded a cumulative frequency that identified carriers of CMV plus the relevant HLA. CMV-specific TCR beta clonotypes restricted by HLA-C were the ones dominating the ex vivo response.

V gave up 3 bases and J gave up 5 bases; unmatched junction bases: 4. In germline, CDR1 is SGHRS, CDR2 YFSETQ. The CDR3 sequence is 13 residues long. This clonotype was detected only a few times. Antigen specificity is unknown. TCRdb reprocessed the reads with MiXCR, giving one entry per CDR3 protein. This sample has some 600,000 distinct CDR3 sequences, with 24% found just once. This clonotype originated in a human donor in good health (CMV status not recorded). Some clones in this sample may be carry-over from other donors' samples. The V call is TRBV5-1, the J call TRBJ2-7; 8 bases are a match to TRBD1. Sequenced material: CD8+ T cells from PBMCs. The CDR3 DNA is TGCGCCAGCAGCTCTGGACAGGGCCACGAGCAGTACGTC. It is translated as CASSSGQGHEQYV.